The clone carrying this TCR beta chain has only a few counts. Its antigen is still unknown. These data are taken from a study of vaccination and CD4 T cells after COVID-19. This CDR3 has 17 residues. In germline, CDR1 is MNHNS, CDR2 SASEGT. V dropped 3 bases and J dropped 1 base, with 18 bases sitting between them. As for treatment: approximately nine-day PBMC culture with coronavirus spike peptide pools or control peptides (ViraFEST assay). During the years 2011-2018, before the COVID-19 pandemic, the unexposed donor's CD4+ T cells were collected. Oncomine TCR Beta short-read sequencing was applied to DNA from cultured CD4+ T cells. Investigators isolated genomic DNA from cultured CD4+ T cells. TCRdb ran MiXCR on the PCR reads and lists one entry per CDR3 protein. The table has roughly 8,400 distinct CDR3 sequences, 45% to 55% seen once. Regarding the study as a whole: Analysis of convalescent patients found that 304 of 307 vaccine-specific clones were spike mono-reactive.

Source material: CD4+ T cells from blood, cultured in vitro. This receptor was obtained from a human donor in good health. The rearrangement joins TRBV6-1 to TRBJ2-5; the D gene could be TRBD1 or TRBD2 (5 bases each). CDR3 DNA sequence: TGTGCCAGCAGTGATCTCGGGACCCACCACCTCCAAGAGACCCAGTACTTC. Protein product: CASSDLGTHHLQETQYF.